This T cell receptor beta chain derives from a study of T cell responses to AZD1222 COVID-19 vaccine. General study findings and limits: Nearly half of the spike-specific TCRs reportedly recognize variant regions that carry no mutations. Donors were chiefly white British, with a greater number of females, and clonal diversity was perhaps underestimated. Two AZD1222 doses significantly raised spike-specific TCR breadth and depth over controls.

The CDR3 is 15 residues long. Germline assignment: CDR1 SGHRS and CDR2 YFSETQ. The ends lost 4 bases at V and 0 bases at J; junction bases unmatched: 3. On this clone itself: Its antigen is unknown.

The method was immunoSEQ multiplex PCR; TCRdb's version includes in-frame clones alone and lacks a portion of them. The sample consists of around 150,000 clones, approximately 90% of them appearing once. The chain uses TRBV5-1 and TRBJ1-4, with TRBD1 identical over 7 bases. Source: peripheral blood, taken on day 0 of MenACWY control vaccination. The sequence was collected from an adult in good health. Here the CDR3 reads CASSPGTATNEKLFF. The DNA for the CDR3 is TGCGCCAGCAGCCCGGGGACAGCAACTAATGAAAAACTGTTTTTT.